This T cell receptor beta chain was recovered during a study of regulatory T cells in long-lasting Graves disease. Study outcomes and limitations: Persistent disease favored TRBV28, TRBJ1-2 and TRBJ2-5.

This clonotype has at least ten counts. Its antigen is not identified. CDR1 and CDR2 from the germline V gene are GTSNPN and SVGIG (reference sequence). Unmatched junction bases numbered 7, after V lost 3 bases and J lost 3 bases. This CDR3 is 16 amino acids long. Construction of the TCR beta libraries employed iRepertoire HTBI primers in conjunction with Arm-PCR of CDR3 regions. TCRdb analysed the multiplex PCR reads with MiXCR anew, one entry per CDR3 protein. The sample consists of over 350,000 distinct CDR3 sequences, 11% to 15% of them appearing once. Described time point: newly diagnosed GD, antithyroid drugs for less than 3 months. Isolated PBMC RNA provided the starting material for the TCR library. From each patient, about 8.5 milliliters of peripheral blood was drawn and collected into an EDTA anticoagulant tube. These data also featured in a second study, about T cells in Graves' hyperthyroidism and ophthalmopathy.

Sequences were derived from peripheral blood mononuclear cells (PBMCs), sampled at new diagnosis, from a patient treated with antithyroid drugs. The sequence was obtained from a woman aged 45-59 years with Graves disease. J is TRBJ2-1 and V is TRBV30; TRBD2 matches 11 bases. CDR3 in DNA: TGTGCCTGGAGACGTCAGGGGACTAGCGGCTACAATGAGCAGTTCTTC. It codes for CAWRRQGTSGYNEQFF.